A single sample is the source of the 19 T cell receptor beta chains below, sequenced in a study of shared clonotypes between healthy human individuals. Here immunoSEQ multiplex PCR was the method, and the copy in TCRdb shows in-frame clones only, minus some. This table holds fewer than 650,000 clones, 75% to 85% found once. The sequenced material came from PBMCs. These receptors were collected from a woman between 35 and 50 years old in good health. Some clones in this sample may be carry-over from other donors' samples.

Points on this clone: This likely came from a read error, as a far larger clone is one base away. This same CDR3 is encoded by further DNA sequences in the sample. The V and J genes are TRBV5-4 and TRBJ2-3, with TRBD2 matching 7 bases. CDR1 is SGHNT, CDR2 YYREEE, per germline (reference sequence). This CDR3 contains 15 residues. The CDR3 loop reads CASSLGGRVTDTQYF. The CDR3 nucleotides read TGTGCCAGCAGCTTGGGTGGGAGGGTCACAGACACGCAGTATTTT.

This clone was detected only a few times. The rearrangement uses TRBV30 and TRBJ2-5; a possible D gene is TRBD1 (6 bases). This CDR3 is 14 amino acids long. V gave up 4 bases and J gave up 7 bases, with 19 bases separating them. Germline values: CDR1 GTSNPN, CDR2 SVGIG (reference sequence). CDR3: CAWNWNLGAGTQYF. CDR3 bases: TGTGCCTGGAACTGGAATCTGGGGGCAGGGACCCAGTACTTC. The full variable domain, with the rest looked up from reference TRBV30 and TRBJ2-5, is SQTIHQWPATLVQPVGSPLSLECTVEGTSNPNLYWYRQAAGRGLQLLFYSVGIGQISSEVPQNLSASRPQDRQFILSSKKLLLSDSGFYLCAWNWNLGAGTQYFGPGTRLLVL.

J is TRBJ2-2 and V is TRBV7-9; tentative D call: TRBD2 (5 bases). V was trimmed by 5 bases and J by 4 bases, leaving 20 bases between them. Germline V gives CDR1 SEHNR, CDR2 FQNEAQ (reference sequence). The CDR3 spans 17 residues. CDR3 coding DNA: TGTGCCAGCAGCCGAGGTGGAGGAGCGTGGGGCACCGGGGAGCTGTTTTTT. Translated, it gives CASSRGGGAWGTGELFF. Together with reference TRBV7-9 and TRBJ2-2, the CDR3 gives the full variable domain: DTGVSQNPRHKITKRGQNVTFRCDPISEHNRLYWYRQTLGQGPEFLTYFQNEAQLEKSRLLSDRFSAERPKGSFSTLEIQRTEQGDSAMYLCASSRGGGAWGTGELFFGEGSRLTVL.

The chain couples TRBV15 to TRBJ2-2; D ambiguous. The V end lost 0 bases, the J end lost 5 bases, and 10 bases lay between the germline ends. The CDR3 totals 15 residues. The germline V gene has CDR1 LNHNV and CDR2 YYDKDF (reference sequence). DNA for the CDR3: TGTGCCACCAGCAGAGATACGGCCGGAACCGGGGAGCTGTTTTTT. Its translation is CATSRDTAGTGELFF.

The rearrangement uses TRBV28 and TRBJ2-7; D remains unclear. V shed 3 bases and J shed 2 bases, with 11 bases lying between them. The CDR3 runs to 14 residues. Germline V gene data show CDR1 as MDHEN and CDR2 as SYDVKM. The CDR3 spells CASSFGGGTYEQYF. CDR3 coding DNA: TGTGCCAGCAGTTTTGGTGGCGGTACCTACGAGCAGTACTTC.

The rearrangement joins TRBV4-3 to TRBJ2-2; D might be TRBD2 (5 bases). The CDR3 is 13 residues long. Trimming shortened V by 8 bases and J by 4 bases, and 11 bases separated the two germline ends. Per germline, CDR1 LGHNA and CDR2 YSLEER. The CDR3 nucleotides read TGCGCCAGCGCCGGACTCCCCACCGGGGAGCTGTTTTTT. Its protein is CASAGLPTGELFF.

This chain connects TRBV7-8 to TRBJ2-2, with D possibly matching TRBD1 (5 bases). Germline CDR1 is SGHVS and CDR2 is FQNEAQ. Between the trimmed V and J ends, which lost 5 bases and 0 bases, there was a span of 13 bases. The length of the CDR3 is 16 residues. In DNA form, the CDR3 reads TGTGCCAGCAGCAAAAGAACAGGACCGAACACCGGGGAGCTGTTTTTT. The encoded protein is CASSKRTGPNTGELFF.

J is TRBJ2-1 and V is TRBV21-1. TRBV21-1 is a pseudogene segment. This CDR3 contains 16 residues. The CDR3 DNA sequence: TGTGCCAGCATCCCCGACCCCCCGCCCTCCTACAATGAGCAGTTCTTC. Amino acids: CASIPDPPPSYNEQFF.

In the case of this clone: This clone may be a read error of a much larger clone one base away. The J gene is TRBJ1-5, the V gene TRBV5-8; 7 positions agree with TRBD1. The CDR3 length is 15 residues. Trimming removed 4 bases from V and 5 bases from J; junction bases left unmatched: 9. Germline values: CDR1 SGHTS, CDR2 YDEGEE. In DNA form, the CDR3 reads TGTGCCAGCAGCCAAGATGAGGGGGCTCATCAGCCCCAGCATTTT. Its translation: CASSQDEGAHQPQHF.

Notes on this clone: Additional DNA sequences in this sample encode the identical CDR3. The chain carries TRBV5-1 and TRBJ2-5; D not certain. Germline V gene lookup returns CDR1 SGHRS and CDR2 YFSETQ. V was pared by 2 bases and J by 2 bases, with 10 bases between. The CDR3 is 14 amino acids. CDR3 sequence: CASSLAGQQETQYF. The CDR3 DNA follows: TGCGCCAGCAGCTTAGCAGGCCAACAAGAGACCCAGTACTTC.

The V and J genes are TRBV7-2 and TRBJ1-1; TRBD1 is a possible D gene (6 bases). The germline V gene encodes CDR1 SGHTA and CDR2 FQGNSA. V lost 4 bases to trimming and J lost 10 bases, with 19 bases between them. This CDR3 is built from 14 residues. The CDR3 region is CASSSPVGGLRAFF. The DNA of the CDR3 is TGTGCCAGCAGCTCCCCAGTTGGGGGGCTAAGAGCTTTCTTT.

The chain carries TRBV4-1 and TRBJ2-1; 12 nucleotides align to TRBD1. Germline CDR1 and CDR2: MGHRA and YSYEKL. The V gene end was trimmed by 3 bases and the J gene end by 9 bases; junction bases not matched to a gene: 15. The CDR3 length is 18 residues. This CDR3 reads CASSHPFQGQGAIGEQFF. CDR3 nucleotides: TGCGCCAGCAGCCACCCATTTCAGGGACAGGGGGCAATCGGTGAGCAGTTCTTC.

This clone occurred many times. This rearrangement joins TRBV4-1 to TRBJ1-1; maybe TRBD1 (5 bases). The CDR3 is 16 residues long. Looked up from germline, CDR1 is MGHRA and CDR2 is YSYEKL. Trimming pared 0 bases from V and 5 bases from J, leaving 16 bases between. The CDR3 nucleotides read TGCGCCAGCAGCCAAGAGGGGTTCGGGACCTGGACTGAAGCTTTCTTT. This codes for CASSQEGFGTWTEAFF.

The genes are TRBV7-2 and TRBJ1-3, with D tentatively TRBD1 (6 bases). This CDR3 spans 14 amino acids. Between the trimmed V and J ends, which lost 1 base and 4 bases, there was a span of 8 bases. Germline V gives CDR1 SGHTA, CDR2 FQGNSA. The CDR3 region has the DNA TGTGCCAGCAGCTTAGTTCAGGGGGGAAACACCATATATTTT. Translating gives CASSLVQGGNTIYF.

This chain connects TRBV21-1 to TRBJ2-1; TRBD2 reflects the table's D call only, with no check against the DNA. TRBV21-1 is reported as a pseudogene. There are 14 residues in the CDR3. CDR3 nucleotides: TGTGCCAGCAGCATTCCCCACCAACCGGGAAGGCTGTTCTTC. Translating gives CASSIPHQPGRLFF.

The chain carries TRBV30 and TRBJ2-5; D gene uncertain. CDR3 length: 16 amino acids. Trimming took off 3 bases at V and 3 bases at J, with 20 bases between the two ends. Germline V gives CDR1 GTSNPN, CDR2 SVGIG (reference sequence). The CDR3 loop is CAWRPNLLRPKETQYF. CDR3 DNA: TGTGCCTGGAGACCCAACCTCCTAAGGCCGAAAGAGACCCAGTACTTC.

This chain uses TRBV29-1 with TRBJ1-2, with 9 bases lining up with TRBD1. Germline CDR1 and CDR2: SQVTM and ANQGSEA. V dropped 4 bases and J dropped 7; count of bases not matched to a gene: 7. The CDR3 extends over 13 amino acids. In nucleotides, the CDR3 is TGCAGCGTTGGTCAACAGGGGGCTGCTGGCTACACCTTC. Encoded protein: CSVGQQGAAGYTF.

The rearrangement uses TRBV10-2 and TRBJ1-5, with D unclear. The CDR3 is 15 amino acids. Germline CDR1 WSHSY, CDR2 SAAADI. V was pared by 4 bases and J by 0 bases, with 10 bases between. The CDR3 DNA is TGCGCCAGCAGTGGGAAGACTTATAGCAATCAGCCCCAGCATTTT. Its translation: CASSGKTYSNQPQHF.

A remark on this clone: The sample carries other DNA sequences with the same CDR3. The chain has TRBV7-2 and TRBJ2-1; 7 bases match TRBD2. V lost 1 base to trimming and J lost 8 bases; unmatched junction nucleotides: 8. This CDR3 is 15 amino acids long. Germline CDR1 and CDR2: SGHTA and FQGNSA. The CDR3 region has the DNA TGTGCCAGCAGCTTAGGGGGGAGGGCCGTGGATGAGCAGTTCTTC. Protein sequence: CASSLGGRAVDEQFF.